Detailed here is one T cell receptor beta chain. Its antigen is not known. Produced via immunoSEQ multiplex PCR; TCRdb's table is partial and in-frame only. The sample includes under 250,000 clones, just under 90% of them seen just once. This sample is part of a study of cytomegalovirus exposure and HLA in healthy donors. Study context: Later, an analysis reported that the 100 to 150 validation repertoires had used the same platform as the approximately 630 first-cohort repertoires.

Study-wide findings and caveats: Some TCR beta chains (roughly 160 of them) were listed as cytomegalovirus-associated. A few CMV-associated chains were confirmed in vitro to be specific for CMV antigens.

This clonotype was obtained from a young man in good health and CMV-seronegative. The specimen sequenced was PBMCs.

The CDR3 region is CASTPPGLAGRDTQYF. CDR3 DNA sequence: TGTGCCAGCACCCCCCCGGGCCTAGCGGGAAGGGATACGCAGTATTTT. The rearrangement joins TRBV7-2 to TRBJ2-3, with 9 bases that match TRBD2. This CDR3 spans 16 amino acids. V was clipped by 7 bases and J by 6 bases; unmatched bases: 14. The germline CDR1 and CDR2 sequences are SGHTA and FQGNSA. Full variable domain (missing parts from reference TRBV7-2 and TRBJ2-3): GAGVSQSPSNKVTEKGKDVELRCDPISGHTALYWYRQSLGQGLEFLIYFQGNSAPDKSGLPSDRFSAERTGGSVSTLTIQRTQQEDSAVYLCASTPPGLAGRDTQYFGPGTRLTVL.